A selection of T cell receptor beta chains follows, all from one sample in a study of CD8+CD57+ T cells in acquired aplastic anemia. TCRdb reanalysed the reads using MiXCR and keeps one entry per CDR3 protein. The repertoire holds about 290,000 distinct CDR3 sequences, approximately 58% seen once, with approximately 1.3% in the top ten. Sequenced input: sorted CD4+, CD8+, or CD8+CD57+ T cells (not recorded which) from PBMCs. The receptors come from a human donor with aplastic anemia. Each CDR3 is given with its conserved first and last residue. Each record gives: D gene, J gene, clone size, V gene, CDR3 DNA, CDR3 protein. The D gene is left open where the match is weak. Clone size is given for some rows only: seen once, a few or many times, or a class if the clone is expanded.

-	TRBJ2-3	-	TRBV2	TGTGCCAGCAGCAGATCGACAGGTGGCACAGATACGCAGTATTTT	CASSRSTGGTDTQYF
TRBD1	TRBJ2-2	many	TRBV2	TGTGCCAGCAGTGGACAGGGTCCAAGGTTTTTT	CASSGQGPRFF
-	TRBJ2-1	-	TRBV10-2	TGCGCCAGCAGTGAGATGGGCGCGGCAAATGGGCACAATGAGCAGTTCTTC	CASSEMGAANGHNEQFF
TRBD1	TRBJ2-7	-	TRBV7-7	TGTGCCAGCCCCGGGACAGGCTACTCCTACGAGCAGTACTTC	CASPGTGYSYEQYF
TRBD1	TRBJ2-7	-	TRBV2	TGTGCCAGCAGCGGGGGACAGGGTGTTTACGAGCAGTACTTC	CASSGGQGVYEQYF
TRBD1	TRBJ1-1	-	TRBV10-3	TGTGCCATCAGGGGGATTTCTCAAGGGACAGGGGGACCGAACACTGAAGCTTTCTTT	CAIRGISQGTGGPNTEAFF
-	TRBJ2-1	-	TRBV19	TGTGCCAGTAGTGGACCTTCCTACGAGCAGTTCTTC	CASSGPSYEQFF
-	TRBJ2-7	-	TRBV5-1	TGCGCCAGCAGCTCCGGCGGGGCGTCGACCTACGAGCAGTACTTC	CASSSGGASTYEQYF
-	TRBJ1-5	many	TRBV5-8	TGTGCCAGCAGCTTGGCAGGGACCCCCAATCAGCCCCAGCATTTT	CASSLAGTPNQPQHF
TRBD1	TRBJ1-5	-	TRBV10-3	TGTGCCAGCAGACAGGGGGATCAGCCCCAGCATTTT	CASRQGDQPQHF
-	TRBJ2-3	-	TRBV9	TGTGCCAGTTCCCGTGAGGGGACCACAGATACGCAGTATTTT	CASSREGTTDTQYF
-	TRBJ2-3	-	TRBV5-1	TGCGCCAGCAGCTTGAGTACAGGGCAAGATGCGCAGTATTTT	CASSLSTGQDAQYF
-	TRBJ2-7	-	TRBV5-6	TGTGCCAGCAGCTTGGTTACGGGACGGATAAGCTCCTACGAGCAGTACTTC	CASSLVTGRISSYEQYF
-	TRBJ2-5	-	TRBV19	TGTGCCAGTAAAAGTCTAGACAGCCAAGAGACCCAGTACTTC	CASKSLDSQETQYF
TRBD1	TRBJ2-7	few	TRBV19	TGTGCCAGTAGTATGGGGACAGGGATCGATGAGCAGTACTTC	CASSMGTGIDEQYF
TRBD2	TRBJ2-1	-	TRBV20-1	TGCAGTGCTAGAATGATGCGGGGGAGCTCCTACAATGAGCAGTTCTTC	CSARMMRGSSYNEQFF
TRBD1	TRBJ2-3	-	TRBV9	TGTGCCAGCAGCGAGAGGGACAGGGCGGATACGCAGTATTTT	CASSERDRADTQYF
-	TRBJ2-2	few	TRBV24-1	TGTGCCACCAGTGATGCGGGACAGAACACCGGGGAGCTGTTTTTT	CATSDAGQNTGELFF
-	TRBJ2-5	many	TRBV6-2/TRBV6-3	TGTGCCAGCAGACCAGAAGGGGCTGGGAAAGAGACCCAGTACTTC	CASRPEGAGKETQYF
TRBD2	TRBJ2-1	many	TRBV7-8	TGTGCCAGCAGCTTAAGGGCCACTGGGACTAGCGGGTACAATGAGCAGTTCTTC	CASSLRATGTSGYNEQFF
-	TRBJ2-7	-	TRBV2	TGTGCCAGCAGCCAGGGCGCGACCTACGAGCAGTACTTC	CASSQGATYEQYF
-	TRBJ2-7	-	TRBV11-1	TGTGCCAGCAGCTTATCCGGACTCGAAGTATACGAGCAGTACTTC	CASSLSGLEVYEQYF
-	TRBJ1-1	-	TRBV10-3	TGTGCTACCTACCCGACGGAGATGAACACTGAAGCTTTCTTT	CATYPTEMNTEAFF
-	TRBJ1-6	many	TRBV12-3/TRBV12-4	TGTGCCAGCAGCTACGGCCTTTCTAATTCACCCCTCCACTTT	CASSYGLSNSPLHF
-	TRBJ2-7	-	TRBV2	TGTGCCAGCAACCCGAAGCCGACCTCCTACGAGCAGTACTTC	CASNPKPTSYEQYF
-	TRBJ2-2	-	TRBV6-1	TGTGCCAGCCGGACTTACTCTGGAAACACCGGGGAGCTGTTTTTT	CASRTYSGNTGELFF
TRBD2	TRBJ2-1	-	TRBV10-3	TGTGCCATCAGTTCTAGCGGGCTTAACAATGAGCAGTTCTTC	CAISSSGLNNEQFF
TRBD1	TRBJ1-4	many	TRBV7-6	TGTGCCAGCAGCCCGTCGGGGACAGGGAGTAAACTGTTTTTT	CASSPSGTGSKLFF